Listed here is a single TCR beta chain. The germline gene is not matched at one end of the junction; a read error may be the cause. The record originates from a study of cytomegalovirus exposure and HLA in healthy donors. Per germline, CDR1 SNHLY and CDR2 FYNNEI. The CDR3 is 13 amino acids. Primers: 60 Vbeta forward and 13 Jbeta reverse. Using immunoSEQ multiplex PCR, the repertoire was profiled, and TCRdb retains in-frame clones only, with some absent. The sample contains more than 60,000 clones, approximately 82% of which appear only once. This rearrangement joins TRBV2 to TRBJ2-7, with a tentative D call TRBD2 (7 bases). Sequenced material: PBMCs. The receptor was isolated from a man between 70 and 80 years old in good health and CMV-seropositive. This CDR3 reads CASSEGLGTTGRF. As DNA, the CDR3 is TGTGCCAGCAGTGAAGGCCTGGGGACTACAGGGCGCTTC.